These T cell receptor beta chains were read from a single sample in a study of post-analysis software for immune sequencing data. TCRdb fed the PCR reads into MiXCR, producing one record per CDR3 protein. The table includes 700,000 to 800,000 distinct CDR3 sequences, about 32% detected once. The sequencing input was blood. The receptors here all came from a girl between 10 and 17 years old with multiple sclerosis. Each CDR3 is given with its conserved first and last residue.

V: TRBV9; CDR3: CASNTGATQYF
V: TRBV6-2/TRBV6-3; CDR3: CASRVPRTADGEAFF
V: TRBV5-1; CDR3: CASSLQPRGGTQYF
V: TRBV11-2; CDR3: CASSFIDGRPSYEQYF
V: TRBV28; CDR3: CASSSMRGTSERQETQYF
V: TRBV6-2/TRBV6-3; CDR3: CASSTGFTGELFF
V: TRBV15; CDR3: CATSRAPSVGFNEQFF
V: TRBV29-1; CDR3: CSVENLRTSGYHNEQFF
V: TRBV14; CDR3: CASSRLDGYQETQYF
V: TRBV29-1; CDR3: CSVEFAGAETQYF
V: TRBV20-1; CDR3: CSARDWTSGILDEQFF
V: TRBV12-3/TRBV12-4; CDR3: CASKETGWAQYF
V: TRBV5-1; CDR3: CASSLRDAGSYGYTF
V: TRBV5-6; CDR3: CASSAETRLTDTQYF
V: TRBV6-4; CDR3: CARTGPTLAKNIQYF
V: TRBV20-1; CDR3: CSARVDTISGANVLTF
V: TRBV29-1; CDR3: CSATGTGETQYF
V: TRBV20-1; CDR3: CSARDDWGNQPQHF
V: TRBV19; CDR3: CASSILQGRRNQPQHF
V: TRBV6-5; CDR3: CASSYSNQHSTDTQYF
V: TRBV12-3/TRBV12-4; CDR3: CASSSALTEVSNQPQHF
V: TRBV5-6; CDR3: CASRSGPRIEFF
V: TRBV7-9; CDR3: CASNVDSTYSPLHF
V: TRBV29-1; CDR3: CSVTEGQVAYF